The 30 T cell receptor beta chains in this list originate from one sample, sequenced in a study of T cells after yellow fever vaccination (dated by TCRdb to between 2018 and 2021). The sample's treatment or condition label is to be understood as: live attenuated yellow fever vaccine strain. Receptors were amplified or captured by 5' RACE. Sequencing used an Illumina HiSeq 2500. TCRdb cleaned the public reads at Q25 with fastp, built clones with MiXCR and kept in-frame beta chains. Rows with one shared CDR3 protein collapse into an entry with the most common genes and DNA. This sample is represented by around 590,000 distinct CDR3 sequences; 12% of them were singletons. 14% to 15% of the sample is taken by the ten largest. The sequenced sample was PBMCs, obtained on the day of the yellow fever booster vaccination. These receptors came from a young man who received the YFV17D yellow fever vaccine.

The V call is TRBV10-2, the J call TRBJ1-6, with 9 bases aligning to TRBD1. Germline values: CDR1 WSHSY, CDR2 SAAADI. The CDR3 is 12 amino acids. J was trimmed by 14 bases and V by 6 bases; bases with no gene match: 5. CDR3 in DNA: TGCGCCAGCAGCCCGGACAGGGGAACCCTCCACTTT. Its protein product is CASSPDRGTLHF.

The gene calls are TRBV6-1 and TRBJ2-7; tentative D call: TRBD1 (6 bases). From germline, CDR1 is MNHNS and CDR2 SASEGT. Trimming pared 4 bases from V and 3 bases from J, leaving 13 bases between. The CDR3 is made up of 14 amino acids. As DNA, the CDR3 is TGTGCCAGCAGTGTCTCCGGGACAAACTACGAGCAGTACTTC. Protein: CASSVSGTNYEQYF.

V is TRBV7-9 and J is TRBJ2-2, with 9 nucleotides matching TRBD2. The germline gives CDR1 SEHNR, CDR2 FQNEAQ (reference sequence). Germline trimming cut 5 bases from V and 9 bases from J; bases unmatched to any gene: 13. This CDR3 comprises 16 residues. The chain's CDR3 is CASSPQVAGERRELFF. The DNA for the CDR3 is TGTGCCAGCAGCCCCCAAGTAGCGGGAGAAAGGAGGGAGCTGTTTTTT.

The CDR3 spells CASRSTSGALDYEQYF. CDR3 DNA: TGTGCCAGCAGGTCCACCTCGGGAGCGTTGGACTACGAGCAGTACTTC. The chain employs TRBV28 and TRBJ2-7; perhaps TRBD2 as D (6 bases). This CDR3 contains 16 residues. CDR1 is MDHEN and CDR2 is SYDVKM in the germline V gene. Trimming shortened V by 6 bases and J by 3 bases, and 21 bases separated the two germline ends. Based on the CDR3 plus reference TRBV28 and TRBJ2-7, the full variable domain is DVKVTQSSRYLVKRTGEKVFLECVQDMDHENMFWYRQDPGLGLRLIYFSYDVKMKEKGDIPEGYSVSREKKERFSLILESASTNQTSMYLCASRSTSGALDYEQYFGPGTRLTVT.

This clonotype was seen a few times. The rearrangement uses TRBV20-1 and TRBJ2-4; tentatively, D is TRBD2 (5 bases). The germline gives CDR1 DFQATT, CDR2 SNEGSKA (reference sequence). There are 13 residues in the CDR3. Deletions cut 0 bases from V and 8 bases from J, with 11 bases between. The CDR3 reads CSARDSTRDIQYF. CDR3 DNA sequence: TGCAGTGCTAGAGATTCAACGAGGGACATTCAGTACTTC.

Note on this clonotype: At one boundary the junction diverges from the germline segment, which might be a read error. The gene calls are TRBV14 and TRBJ2-7; tentatively, D is TRBD2 (6 bases). The CDR3 has 13 residues. CDR1 and CDR2 (germline): SGHDN, FVKESK. This CDR3 is CASSSGGSSDHLF. As DNA, the CDR3 is TGTGCCAGCAGCTCCGGGGGATCCTCTGATCACCTCTTC.

This clonotype has just a few counts. This chain uses TRBV4-1 with TRBJ2-5; 14 nucleotides match TRBD2. Unmatched junction bases numbered 4, after V lost 3 bases and J lost 4 bases. The CDR3 runs 16 residues. Germline values: CDR1 MGHRA, CDR2 YSYEKL. Here the CDR3 reads CASSHPGLAGGETQYF. The DNA of the CDR3 is TGCGCCAGCAGCCACCCAGGACTAGCGGGAGGAGAGACCCAGTACTTC.

This clonotype was picked up a small number of times. The gene calls are TRBV20-1 and TRBJ2-7; D unresolved. V shed 3 bases and J shed 3 bases, with 9 bases lying between them. The germline gives CDR1 DFQATT, CDR2 SNEGSKA (reference sequence). CDR3 length: 12 amino acids. Here the CDR3 DNA reads TGCAGTGCTAGTTCCACCTACTACGAGCAGTACTTC. Translating it yields CSASSTYYEQYF.

This clonotype turned up a few times. This chain uses TRBV20-1 with TRBJ1-4; D is unresolved. V gave up 5 bases and J gave up 8 bases, with 12 bases separating them. Per the germline V gene, CDR1 is DFQATT and CDR2 is SNEGSKA (reference sequence). The CDR3 length is 12 residues. The CDR3 loop is CSARTVHEKLFF. The CDR3 coding sequence is TGCAGTGCTCGAACAGTTCACGAAAAACTGTTTTTT.

Comments on this clonotype: This may be a read error: a much more frequent sequence differs by one nucleotide. The chain links TRBV10-3 to TRBJ2-7; 7 positions match TRBD2. The CDR3 sequence is 12 residues long. J was trimmed by 3 bases and V by 6 bases; bases with no gene match: 2. CDR1 ENHRY and CDR2 SYGVKD come from the germline V gene. The CDR3 coding sequence is TGTGCCATCAGCGGCGGGGGCTACGAGCAGTACTTC. It translates to CAISGGGYEQYF.

Only a few counts were recorded for this clonotype. V and J are TRBV4-3 and TRBJ2-1; no reliable D call. With 3 bases removed from V and 8 bases from J, the gap between germline ends came to 17 bases. The CDR3 is 15 amino acids. Germline CDR1 LGHNA, CDR2 YSLEER. The CDR3 DNA is TGCGCCAGCAGCCACCGGTCGGCCAACTTCCATGAGCAGTTCTTC. As protein: CASSHRSANFHEQFF.

The chain is built from TRBV18 and TRBJ1-5; perhaps TRBD1 as D (5 bases). Germline CDR1 reads KGHSH; CDR2 reads LQKENI. Trimming removed 2 bases from V and 4 bases from J, with 9 bases in between. The CDR3 has 14 amino acids. The CDR3 protein is CASSPGGKNQPQHF. CDR3 sequence (DNA): TGTGCCAGCTCACCAGGGGGAAAGAATCAGCCCCAGCATTTT. Using reference TRBV18 and TRBJ1-5 for the parts outside the CDR3, the full variable domain is NAGVMQNPRHLVRRRGQEARLRCSPMKGHSHVYWYRQLPEEGLKFMVYLQKENIIDESGMPKERFSAEFPKEGPSILRIQQVVRGDSAAYFCASSPGGKNQPQHFGDGTRLSIL.

This clonotype was observed a few times. The chain employs TRBV7-2 and TRBJ2-7; TRBD2 is a possible D gene (5 bases). The germline V gene has CDR1 SGHTA and CDR2 FQGNSA. This CDR3 is 11 amino acids long. With 4 bases removed from V and 12 bases from J, the gap between germline ends came to 13 bases. Written as DNA, the CDR3 is TGTGCCAGCAGCTCCGGAGCGGATACGTACTTC. Residues: CASSSGADTYF.

This clonotype was seen only a few times. The V gene is TRBV7-6, the J gene TRBJ2-1, with D possibly matching TRBD2 (6 bases). The CDR3 covers 13 residues. V dropped 1 base and J dropped 9 bases, with 10 bases sitting between them. Germline V gene sequence: CDR1 SGHVS, CDR2 FNYEAQ. CDR3 sequence reads: CASSLGDGGEQFF. The CDR3 DNA sequence: TGTGCCAGCAGCTTAGGAGACGGGGGTGAGCAGTTCTTC. The full variable domain, in which reference TRBV7-6 and TRBJ2-1 provide the parts outside the CDR3, is GAGVSQSPRYKVTKRGQDVALRCDPISGHVSLYWYRQALGQGPEFLTYFNYEAQQDKSGLPNDRFSAERPEGSISTLTIQRTEQRDSAMYRCASSLGDGGEQFFGPGTRLTVL.

On this clonotype itself: One end of the junction does not line up with germline, which may come from a read error. The chain joins TRBV14 to TRBJ1-5; a possible D gene is TRBD1 (6 bases). This CDR3 has 13 amino acids. Per germline, CDR1 SGHDN and CDR2 FVKESK. The CDR3 DNA reads as TGTGCCAGCCGCCCGGCAGGGGCCCTCTCCCAACATTTT. Residues: CASRPAGALSQHF.

This clonotype has just a few counts. The chain links TRBV29-1 to TRBJ2-3; 7 nucleotides line up with TRBD1. Germline CDR1 SQVTM, CDR2 ANQGSEA. With 4 bases clipped from V and 1 base from J, the junction kept 5 bases outside the gene matches. This CDR3 region has 14 residues. CDR3 nucleotide sequence: TGCAGCGTTGGGGACAGAGTCCGCACAGATACGCAGTATTTT. It yields the protein CSVGDRVRTDTQYF.

This clonotype appeared a few times. The chain carries TRBV4-3 and TRBJ1-5, with D tentatively TRBD1 (5 bases). V was pared by 1 base and J by 9 bases, with 16 bases between. The CDR3 extends over 15 amino acids. Germline V gene sequence: CDR1 LGHNA, CDR2 YSLEER. The CDR3 is CASSQGRDGSWPQHF. CDR3 bases: TGCGCCAGCAGCCAAGGCCGGGACGGCTCGTGGCCCCAGCATTTT.

This clonotype was detected only a few times. The genes are TRBV20-1 and TRBJ1-4, with 7 bases matching TRBD1. V gave up 0 bases and J gave up 8 bases; unmatched junction bases: 6. The germline gives CDR1 DFQATT, CDR2 SNEGSKA (reference sequence). The CDR3 runs to 14 residues. CDR3 coding DNA: TGCAGTGCTAGAGATGACAGGGTCAGGGAAAAACTGTTTTTT. It codes for CSARDDRVREKLFF.

The chain uses TRBV4-2 and TRBJ2-7, with D perhaps assigned TRBD1 or TRBD2 (5 bases each). In germline, CDR1 is LGHNA, CDR2 YNFKEQ. This CDR3 contains 13 residues. V lost 5 bases, J lost 3 bases, and 11 bases lay in between. The DNA of the CDR3 is TGTGCCAGCAGCTTCGGGGACCTCTACGAGCAGTACTTC. It translates to CASSFGDLYEQYF.

The chain joins TRBV30 to TRBJ2-3; D is ambiguous. V was pared by 2 bases and J by 6 bases, with 15 bases between. This CDR3 has 14 residues. CDR1 GTSNPN and CDR2 SVGIG come from the germline V gene (reference sequence). The CDR3 DNA reads TGTGCCTGGAGTCTAAAGATGGCACGGGATACGCAGTATTTT. Amino acid sequence: CAWSLKMARDTQYF.

The chain combines TRBV3-1 with TRBJ2-2; D not certain. Germline CDR1 and CDR2: LGHDT and YNNKEL (reference sequence). Trimming pared 4 bases from V and 7 bases from J, leaving 10 bases between. This CDR3 has 13 residues. The DNA of the CDR3 is TGTGCCAGCAGCCCTCACTCGGGCGGGGAGCTGTTTTTT. Protein product: CASSPHSGGELFF.

The chain is built from TRBV6-6 and TRBJ1-1, with TRBD1 as a possible D gene (6 bases). Trimming took off 9 bases at V and 4 bases at J, with 9 bases between the two ends. CDR3 length: 11 residues. The germline V gene has CDR1 MNHNY and CDR2 SVGAGI (reference sequence). The CDR3 bases are TGTGCCAGTAACAGGGTCACTGAAGCTTTCTTT. Translation: CASNRVTEAFF.

Regarding this clonotype: A much larger clone differs by one base, so this may be a read error. The chain is built from TRBV29-1 and TRBJ1-5; no clear D. This CDR3 is built from 14 residues. The V and J ends lost 3 bases and 3 bases respectively, with 12 bases between them. CDR1 and CDR2 from the germline V gene are SQVTM and ANQGSEA. This CDR3 reads CSVEKGKVNQPQHF. For the CDR3, the DNA is TGCAGCGTTGAGAAAGGCAAGGTCAATCAGCCCCAGCATTTT.

The chain employs TRBV6-5 and TRBJ1-4; the D is unclear. CDR1 MNHEY and CDR2 SVGAGI come from the germline V gene. The CDR3 totals 13 residues. The V and J ends lost 0 bases and 3 bases respectively, with 2 bases between them. CDR3 in amino acids: CASSYSSNEKLFF. CDR3 coding DNA: TGTGCCAGCAGTTACTCCTCTAATGAAAAACTGTTTTTT.

In its sample, this clonotype was seen a few times. The CDR3 spells CASSPRGGARSTNEKLFF. CDR3 nucleotides: TGTGCCAGCAGCCCCCGGGGGGGGGCGCGATCAACTAATGAAAAACTGTTTTTT. V gene TRBV7-3 combines with J gene TRBJ1-4; D might be TRBD1 (6 bases). Trimming removed 5 bases at V and 0 bases at J, with 19 bases between. CDR1 is SGHTA and CDR2 is FQGTGA in the germline V gene. CDR3 length: 18 amino acids. The complete variable domain, with remaining parts taken from reference TRBV7-3 and TRBJ1-4, reads GAGVSQTPSNKVTEKGKYVELRCDPISGHTALYWYRQSLGQGPEFLIYFQGTGAADDSGLPNDRFFAVRPEGSVSTLKIQRTERGDSAVYLCASSPRGGARSTNEKLFFGSGTQLSVL.

This clonotype was seen many times. This chain joins TRBV5-1 and TRBJ2-1; 7 bases line up with TRBD2. This CDR3 comprises 15 residues. CDR1 and CDR2 (germline): SGHRS, YFSETQ. V trimming: 1 base; J trimming: 8 bases; junction bases outside the gene matches: 9. This CDR3 is CASSLLWEGNDEQFF. The CDR3 DNA follows: TGCGCCAGCAGCTTGTTGTGGGAGGGCAACGATGAGCAGTTCTTC.

The V gene is TRBV20-1, the J gene TRBJ2-7; 7 bases align to TRBD2. Losses at the gene ends were 4 bases for V and 3 bases for J; bases not matched to a gene: 6. This CDR3 contains 13 residues. Germline V lookup: CDR1 DFQATT, CDR2 SNEGSKA (reference sequence). The DNA for the CDR3 is TGCAGTGCTAAAAGACCGGGGGGCTACGAGCAGTACTTC. Its protein is CSAKRPGGYEQYF.

Notes on this clonotype: A read error may account for a junction end that differs from germline. The genes are TRBV7-1 and TRBJ2-2; TRBD2 agrees at 9 bases. TRBV7-1 falls under the ORF class, with uncertain function. This CDR3 is 14 amino acids long. The CDR3 DNA reads as TGTGCCAGCACCTCAGCGGGAGGCACCGGGGAGCTGTTTTTT. It encodes CASTSAGGTGELFF.

This clonotype was picked up a small number of times. The chain couples TRBV7-9 to TRBJ1-4, with D perhaps TRBD1 (6 bases). This CDR3 region has 15 residues. Trimming shortened V by 6 bases and J by 5 bases, and 16 bases separated the two germline ends. Germline CDR1 SEHNR, CDR2 FQNEAQ (reference sequence). The CDR3 nucleotides are TGTGCCAGCAGTCAAGGGGGGAGGGAAAATGAAAAACTGTTTTTT. Translating it yields CASSQGGRENEKLFF.

The table lists this clonotype with a few counts. The CDR3 sequence: CASSPERDMQYF. The CDR3 coding sequence is TGTGCCAGCAGCCCCGAGCGGGACATGCAGTACTTC. The chain combines TRBV14 with TRBJ2-7; D possibly corresponds to TRBD2 (7 bases). The CDR3 is 12 amino acids. Trimming stripped 4 bases from V and 9 bases from J, with 13 bases between. The germline gives CDR1 SGHDN, CDR2 FVKESK.